The rows below give T cell receptor beta chains drawn from one sample of a study of blood T cell repertoires in COVID-19. Assay used: immunoSEQ multiplex PCR; TCRdb lists only in-frame clones, some missing. The sample records 9,500 to 12,000 clones, approximately 88% being singletons. The sequencing input was peripheral blood. The receptors here all came from a human donor in a cohort sampled during active COVID-19. Both conserved end residues are part of each CDR3. A D gene is named only where the DNA matches it firmly. Size tells how often a clone was seen (once, few, many) or the class of an expanded clone, and some rows leave it out.

V gene	J gene	clone size	D gene	CDR3 protein	CDR3 DNA
TRBV10-3	TRBJ2-7	.	.	CAISPGQLGYEQYF	TGTGCCATCAGTCCCGGACAATTAGGGTACGAGCAGTACTTC
TRBV7-9	TRBJ1-2	once	.	CASSPVGGAYGYTF	TGTGCCAGCAGCCCGGTGGGGGGGGCGTATGGCTACACCTTC
TRBV7-2	TRBJ1-4	.	TRBD1	CASSLTGGFDEKLFF	TGTGCCAGCAGCTTAACAGGGGGGTTCGATGAAAAACTGTTTTTT
TRBV2	TRBJ1-5	.	.	CASSEFSLSQPQHF	TGTGCCAGCAGTGAATTCAGTCTCTCTCAGCCCCAGCATTTT
TRBV6-5	TRBJ1-1	few	.	CASNQGWGSTEAFF	TGTGCCAGCAACCAGGGGTGGGGTAGCACTGAAGCTTTCTTT
TRBV7-9	TRBJ1-1	.	.	CASSRYVTSNLEAFF	TGTGCCAGCAGCCGATATGTGACATCTAATCTTGAAGCTTTCTTT
TRBV19	TRBJ1-4	.	.	CASRPQTTNEKLFF	TGTGCCAGTAGGCCACAAACAACTAATGAAAAACTGTTTTTT
TRBV5-1	TRBJ1-3	.	.	CASSLEGLLSGNTIYF	TGCGCCAGCAGCTTGGAGGGACTCCTCTCTGGAAACACCATATATTTT
TRBV3-1/TRBV3-2	TRBJ2-5	.	.	CASSQDPRFGRQETQYF	TGTGCCAGCAGCCAAGATCCCAGGTTTGGGCGACAAGAGACCCAGTACTTC
TRBV7-6	TRBJ2-3	.	.	CASSLAGHAVNTDTQYF	TGTGCCAGCAGCTTAGCTGGGCACGCCGTCAACACAGATACGCAGTATTTT
TRBV7-2	TRBJ2-3	.	.	CASSFYGDTQYF	TGTGCCAGCAGTTTTTACGGAGATACGCAGTATTTT
TRBV2	TRBJ2-5	.	.	CASAPSWGGVETQYF	TGTGCCAGCGCCCCCTCTTGGGGGGGCGTAGAGACCCAGTACTTC
TRBV7-2	TRBJ1-6	.	.	CASSFKQGNSPLHF	TGTGCCAGCAGCTTCAAACAGGGTAATTCACCCCTCCACTTT
TRBV5-1	TRBJ2-1	.	.	CASSLASSGNNEQFF	TGCGCCAGCAGCTTGGCCAGTAGCGGCAACAATGAGCAGTTCTTC
TRBV9	TRBJ1-2	.	.	CASSVDAHGGYTF	TGTGCCAGCAGCGTAGATGCGCACGGGGGCTACACCTTC
TRBV2	TRBJ1-4	.	.	CASSGNWGGEKLFF	TGTGCCAGCAGTGGAAATTGGGGGGGGGAAAAACTGTTTTTT
TRBV11-2	TRBJ1-3	.	.	CASSGGSYRAPSGNTIYF	TGTGCCAGCAGCGGCGGTTCCTACAGGGCTCCCTCTGGAAACACCATATATTTT
TRBV7-6	TRBJ2-3	.	.	CASSRDIGTDTQYF	TGTGCCAGCAGCCGGGACATCGGCACAGATACGCAGTATTTT
TRBV7-9	TRBJ1-3	once	.	CASSPRGEVSGNTIYF	TGTGCCAGCAGCCCCCGCGGAGAAGTCTCTGGAAACACCATATATTTT
TRBV19	TRBJ2-7	.	.	CASKVGGTYEQYF	TGTGCCAGTAAGGTGGGGGGAACCTACGAGCAGTACTTC
TRBV5-1	TRBJ2-7	once	TRBD2	CASSTGTSGGYEQYF	TGCGCCAGCAGCACAGGGACTAGCGGGGGTTACGAGCAGTACTTC
TRBV10-3	TRBJ1-1	.	TRBD1	CAIRSGQGNTEAFF	TGTGCCATCAGGTCGGGACAGGGGAACACTGAAGCTTTCTTT
TRBV4-3	TRBJ2-7	.	TRBD1	CASSQGLSGGREQYF	TGCGCCAGCAGCCAAGGGCTGTCAGGGGGTAGGGAGCAGTACTTC
TRBV27	TRBJ2-1	.	TRBD2	CASSTHGGARNEQFF	TGTGCCAGCAGTACACACGGGGGGGCCAGAAATGAGCAGTTCTTC
TRBV6-6	TRBJ2-7	.	TRBD1	CASSHVLGRTGRYEQYF	TGTGCCAGCAGTCACGTCCTCGGCCGGACAGGGAGATACGAGCAGTACTTC
TRBV6-1	TRBJ1-1	few	.	CASSEVGGEGTEAFF	TGTGCCAGCAGTGAGGTTGGGGGCGAGGGTACTGAAGCTTTCTTT
TRBV6-1	TRBJ2-3	.	TRBD2	CASSESPGLAATDTQYF	TGTGCCAGCAGTGAATCACCGGGACTAGCGGCGACAGATACGCAGTATTTT
TRBV5-5	TRBJ2-2	once	TRBD1	CASSQGALVTGELFF	TGTGCCAGCAGCCAGGGGGCGCTGGTCACCGGGGAGCTGTTTTTT
TRBV14	TRBJ2-1	.	.	CASSPLSKTSPGNEQFF	TGTGCCAGCAGCCCTCTTAGTAAGACCTCTCCGGGGAATGAGCAGTTCTTC
TRBV5-1	TRBJ1-1	.	.	CASSLGGGHTEAFF	TGCGCCAGCAGCTTGGGAGGGGGACACACTGAAGCTTTCTTT
TRBV18	TRBJ2-1	.	TRBD2	CASSFSSGGSLGYNEQFF	TGTGCCAGCTCATTCTCTAGCGGGGGGTCGTTGGGCTACAATGAGCAGTTCTTC
TRBV5-1	TRBJ2-2	.	.	CASSLGQNTGELFF	TGCGCCAGCAGCCTCGGACAGAACACCGGGGAGCTGTTTTTT
TRBV6-5	TRBJ2-5	.	TRBD2	CASSLAGGVKTQYF	TGTGCCAGCAGTCTAGCGGGGGGCGTGAAGACCCAGTACTTC
TRBV7-9	TRBJ2-3	.	.	CASTLDRSTDTQYF	TGTGCCAGCACCCTTGACAGAAGCACAGATACGCAGTATTTT
TRBV2	TRBJ2-5	.	TRBD2	CASSEGPAGENQETQYF	TGTGCCAGCAGTGAAGGGCCAGCGGGGGAGAACCAAGAGACCCAGTACTTC
TRBV5-1	TRBJ2-3	.	.	CASSLGVGEVPGQYF	TGCGCCAGCAGCTTGGGGGTCGGGGAGGTTCCGGGGCAGTATTTT
TRBV28	TRBJ2-6	.	.	CASSFLSGGANVLTF	TGTGCCAGCAGTTTTCTCTCGGGTGGGGCCAACGTCCTGACTTTC
TRBV5-4	TRBJ1-1	.	.	CASSLGSRGPGAEAFF	TGTGCCAGCAGCTTGGGTTCCCGCGGGCCAGGGGCTGAAGCTTTCTTT
TRBV19	TRBJ2-5	.	TRBD2	CASSMTAGGRETQYF	TGTGCCAGTAGTATGACGGCGGGGGGGCGAGAGACCCAGTACTTC
TRBV12-5	TRBJ2-1	.	.	CASGAGALRNEQFF	TGTGCTAGTGGGGCGGGGGCCTTGCGGAACGAGCAGTTCTTC
TRBV11-3	TRBJ2-3	.	TRBD1	CASSETGDGTDTQYF	TGTGCCAGCAGCGAAACAGGGGACGGCACAGATACGCAGTATTTT
TRBV5-4	TRBJ2-3	few	TRBD1	CASSLLGQSTDTQYF	TGTGCCAGCAGCTTGTTGGGACAGAGCACAGATACGCAGTATTTT
TRBV6-6	TRBJ1-6	.	.	CASSYEGQDSSALHF	TGTGCCAGCAGTTACGAGGGACAAGATAGTTCGGCCCTCCACTTT
TRBV11-2	TRBJ1-2	once	TRBD1	CASSPRQGGLGYTF	TGTGCCAGCAGCCCCAGGCAAGGGGGCCTTGGCTACACCTTC
TRBV7-2	TRBJ1-5	.	.	CASSPPGPTADSSNQPQHF	TGTGCCAGCAGCCCTCCCGGGCCTACGGCGGACTCTAGCAATCAGCCCCAGCATTTT
TRBV10-3	TRBJ2-2	.	.	CAIPGGGVDTGELFF	TGTGCCATCCCAGGAGGGGGGGTGGACACCGGGGAGCTGTTTTTT